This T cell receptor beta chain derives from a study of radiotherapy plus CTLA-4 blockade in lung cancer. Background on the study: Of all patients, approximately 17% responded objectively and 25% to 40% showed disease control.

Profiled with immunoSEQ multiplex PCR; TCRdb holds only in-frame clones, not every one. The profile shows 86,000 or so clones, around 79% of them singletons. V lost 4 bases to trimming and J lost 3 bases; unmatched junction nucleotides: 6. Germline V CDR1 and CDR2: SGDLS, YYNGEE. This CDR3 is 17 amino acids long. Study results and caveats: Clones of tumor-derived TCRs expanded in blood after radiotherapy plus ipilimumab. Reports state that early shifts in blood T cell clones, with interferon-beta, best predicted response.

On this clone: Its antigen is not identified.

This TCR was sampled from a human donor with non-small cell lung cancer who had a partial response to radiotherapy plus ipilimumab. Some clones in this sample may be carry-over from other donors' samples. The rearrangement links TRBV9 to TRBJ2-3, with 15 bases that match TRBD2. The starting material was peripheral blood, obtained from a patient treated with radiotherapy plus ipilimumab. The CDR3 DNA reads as TGTGCCAGCAGCAGGGGACTAGCGGGGGGCCGAACAGATACGCAGTATTTT. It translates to CASSRGLAGGRTDTQYF.